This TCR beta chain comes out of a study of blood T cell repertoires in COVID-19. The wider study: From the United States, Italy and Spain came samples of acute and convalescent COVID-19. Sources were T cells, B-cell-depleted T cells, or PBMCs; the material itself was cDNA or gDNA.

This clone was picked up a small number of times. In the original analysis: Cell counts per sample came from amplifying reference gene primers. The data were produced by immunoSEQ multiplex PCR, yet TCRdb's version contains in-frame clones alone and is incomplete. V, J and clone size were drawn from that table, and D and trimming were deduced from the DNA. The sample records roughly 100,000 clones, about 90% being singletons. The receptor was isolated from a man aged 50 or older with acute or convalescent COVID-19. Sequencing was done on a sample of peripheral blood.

CDR3 loop: CASSVPGTANEKLFF. DNA for the CDR3: TGTGCCAGCAGTGTCCCCGGGACAGCTAATGAAAAACTGTTTTTT. The V call is TRBV25-1, the J call TRBJ1-4; 7 positions agree with TRBD1. This CDR3 comprises 15 residues. Germline V gene data show CDR1 as MGHDK and CDR2 as SYGVNS. Trimming took 4 bases from V and 3 from J; bases not matched to a gene: 5.